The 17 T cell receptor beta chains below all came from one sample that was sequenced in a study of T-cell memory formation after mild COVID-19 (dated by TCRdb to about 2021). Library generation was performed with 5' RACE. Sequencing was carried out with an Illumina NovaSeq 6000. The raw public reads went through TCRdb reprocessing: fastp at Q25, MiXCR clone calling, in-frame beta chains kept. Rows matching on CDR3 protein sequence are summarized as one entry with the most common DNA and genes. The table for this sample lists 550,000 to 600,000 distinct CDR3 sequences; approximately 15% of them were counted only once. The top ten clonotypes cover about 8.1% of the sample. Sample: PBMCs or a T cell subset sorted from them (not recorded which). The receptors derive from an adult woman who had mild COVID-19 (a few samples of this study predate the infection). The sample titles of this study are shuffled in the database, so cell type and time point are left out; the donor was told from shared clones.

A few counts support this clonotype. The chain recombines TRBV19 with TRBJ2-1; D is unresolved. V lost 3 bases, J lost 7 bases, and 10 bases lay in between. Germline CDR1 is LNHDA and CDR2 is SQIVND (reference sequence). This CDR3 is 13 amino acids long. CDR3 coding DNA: TGTGCCAGTAGTATTTCACCTTGGAATGAGCAGTTCTTC. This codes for CASSISPWNEQFF.

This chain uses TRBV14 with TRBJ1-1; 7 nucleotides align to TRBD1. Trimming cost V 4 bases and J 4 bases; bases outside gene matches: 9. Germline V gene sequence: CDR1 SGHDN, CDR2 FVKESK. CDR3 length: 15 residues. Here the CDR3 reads CASSPLQTGTTEAFF. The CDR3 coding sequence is TGTGCCAGCAGCCCCCTCCAGACAGGGACCACTGAAGCTTTCTTT.

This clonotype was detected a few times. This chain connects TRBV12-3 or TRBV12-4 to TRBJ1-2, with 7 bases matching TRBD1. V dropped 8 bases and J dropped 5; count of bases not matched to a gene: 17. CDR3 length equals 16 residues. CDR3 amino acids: CASSQGPAGTAYGYTF. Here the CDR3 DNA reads TGTGCCAGCTCTCAAGGCCCAGCCGGGACAGCGTATGGCTACACCTTC.

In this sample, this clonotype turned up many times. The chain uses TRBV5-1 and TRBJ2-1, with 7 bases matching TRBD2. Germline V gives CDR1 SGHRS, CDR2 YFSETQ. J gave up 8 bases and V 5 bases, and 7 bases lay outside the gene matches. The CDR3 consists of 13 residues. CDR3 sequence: CASSFRRGDEQFF. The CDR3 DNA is TGCGCCAGCAGTTTTCGACGGGGGGATGAGCAGTTCTTC.

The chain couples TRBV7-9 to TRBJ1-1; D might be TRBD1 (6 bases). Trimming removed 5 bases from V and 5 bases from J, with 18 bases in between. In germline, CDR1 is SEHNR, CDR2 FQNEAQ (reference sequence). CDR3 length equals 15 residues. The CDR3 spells CASSISSGGGTEAFF. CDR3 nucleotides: TGTGCCAGCAGCATATCGTCGGGGGGCGGGACTGAAGCTTTCTTT.

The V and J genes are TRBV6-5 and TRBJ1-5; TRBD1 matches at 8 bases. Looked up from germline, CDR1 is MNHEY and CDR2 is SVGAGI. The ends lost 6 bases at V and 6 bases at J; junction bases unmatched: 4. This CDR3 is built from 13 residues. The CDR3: CASSHRGGQPQHF. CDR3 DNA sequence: TGTGCCAGCAGCCACAGGGGGGGTCAGCCCCAGCATTTT.

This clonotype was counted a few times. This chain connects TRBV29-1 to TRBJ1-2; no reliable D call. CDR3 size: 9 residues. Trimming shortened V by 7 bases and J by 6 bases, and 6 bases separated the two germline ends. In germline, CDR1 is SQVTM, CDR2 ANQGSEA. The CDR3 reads CSDENGYTF. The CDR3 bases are TGCAGCGACGAGAATGGCTACACCTTC.

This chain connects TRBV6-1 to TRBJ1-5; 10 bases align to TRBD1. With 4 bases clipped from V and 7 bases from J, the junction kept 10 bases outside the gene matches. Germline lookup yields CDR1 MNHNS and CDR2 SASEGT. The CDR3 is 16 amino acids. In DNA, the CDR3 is TGTGCCAGCAGTGGACCTGGGACAGGGGCGGGACAGCCCCAGCATTTT. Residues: CASSGPGTGAGQPQHF.

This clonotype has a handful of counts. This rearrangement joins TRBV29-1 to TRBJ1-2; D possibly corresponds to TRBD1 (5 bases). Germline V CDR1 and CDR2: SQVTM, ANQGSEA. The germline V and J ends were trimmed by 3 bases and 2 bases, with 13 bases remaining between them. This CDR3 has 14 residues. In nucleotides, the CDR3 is TGCAGCGTTGAGTCTACGGGGCAGAACTATGGCTACACCTTC. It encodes CSVESTGQNYGYTF.

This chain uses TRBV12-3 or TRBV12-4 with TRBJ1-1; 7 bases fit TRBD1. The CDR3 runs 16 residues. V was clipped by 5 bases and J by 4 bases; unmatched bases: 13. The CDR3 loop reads CASSPYPYRGVTEAFF. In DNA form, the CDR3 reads TGTGCCAGCAGTCCATACCCCTACAGGGGAGTCACTGAAGCTTTCTTT.

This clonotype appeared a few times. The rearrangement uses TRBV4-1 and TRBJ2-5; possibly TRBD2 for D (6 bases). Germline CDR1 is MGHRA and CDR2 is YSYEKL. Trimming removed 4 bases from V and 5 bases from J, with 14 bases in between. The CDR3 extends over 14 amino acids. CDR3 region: CASSPLDGGETQYF. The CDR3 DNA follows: TGCGCCAGCAGCCCCCTCGATGGGGGGGAGACCCAGTACTTC.

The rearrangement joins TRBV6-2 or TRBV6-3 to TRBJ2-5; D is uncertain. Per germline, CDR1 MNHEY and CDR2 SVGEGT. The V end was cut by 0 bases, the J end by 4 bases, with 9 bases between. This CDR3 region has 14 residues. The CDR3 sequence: CASSYSRIRETQYF. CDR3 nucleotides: TGTGCCAGCAGTTACTCGAGAATCAGAGAGACCCAGTACTTC.

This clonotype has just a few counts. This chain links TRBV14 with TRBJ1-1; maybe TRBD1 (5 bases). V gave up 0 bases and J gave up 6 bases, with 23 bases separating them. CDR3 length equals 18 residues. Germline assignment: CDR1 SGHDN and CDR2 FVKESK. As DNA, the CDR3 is TGTGCCAGCAGCCAAGAACATTCCGAGGACACCCTCGTCTCTGAAGCTTTCTTT. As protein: CASSQEHSEDTLVSEAFF.

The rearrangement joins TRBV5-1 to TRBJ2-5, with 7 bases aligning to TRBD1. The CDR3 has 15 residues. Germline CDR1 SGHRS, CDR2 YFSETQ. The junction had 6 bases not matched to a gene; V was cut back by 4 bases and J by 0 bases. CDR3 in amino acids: CASSPGQQYQETQYF. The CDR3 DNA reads TGCGCCAGCAGCCCGGGACAGCAGTACCAAGAGACCCAGTACTTC.

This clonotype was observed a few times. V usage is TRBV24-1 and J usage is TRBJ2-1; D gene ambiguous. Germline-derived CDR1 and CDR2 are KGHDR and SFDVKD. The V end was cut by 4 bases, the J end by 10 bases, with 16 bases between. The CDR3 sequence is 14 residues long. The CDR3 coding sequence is TGTGCCACCAGTGACGACGGCCGAAAGGGCGAGCAGTTCTTC. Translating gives CATSDDGRKGEQFF.

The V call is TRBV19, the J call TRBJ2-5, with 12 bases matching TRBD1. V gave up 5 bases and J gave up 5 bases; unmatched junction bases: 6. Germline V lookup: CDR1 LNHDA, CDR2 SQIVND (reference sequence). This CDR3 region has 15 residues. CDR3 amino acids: CASSRGTGGEETQYF. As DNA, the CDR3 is TGTGCCAGTAGTCGCGGGACAGGGGGCGAGGAGACCCAGTACTTC. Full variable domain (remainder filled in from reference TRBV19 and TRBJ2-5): DGGITQSPKYLFRKEGQNVTLSCEQNLNHDAMYWYRQDPGQGLRLIYYSQIVNDFQKGDIAEGYSVSREKKESFPLTVTSAQKNPTAFYLCASSRGTGGEETQYFGPGTRLLVL.

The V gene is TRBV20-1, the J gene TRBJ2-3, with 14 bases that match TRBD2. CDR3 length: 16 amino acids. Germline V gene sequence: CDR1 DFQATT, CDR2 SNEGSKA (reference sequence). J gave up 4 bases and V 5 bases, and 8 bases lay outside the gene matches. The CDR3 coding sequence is TGCAGTGCTTCCGGGACTAGCGGGGGAAGGCCAGATACGCAGTATTTT. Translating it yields CSASGTSGGRPDTQYF.